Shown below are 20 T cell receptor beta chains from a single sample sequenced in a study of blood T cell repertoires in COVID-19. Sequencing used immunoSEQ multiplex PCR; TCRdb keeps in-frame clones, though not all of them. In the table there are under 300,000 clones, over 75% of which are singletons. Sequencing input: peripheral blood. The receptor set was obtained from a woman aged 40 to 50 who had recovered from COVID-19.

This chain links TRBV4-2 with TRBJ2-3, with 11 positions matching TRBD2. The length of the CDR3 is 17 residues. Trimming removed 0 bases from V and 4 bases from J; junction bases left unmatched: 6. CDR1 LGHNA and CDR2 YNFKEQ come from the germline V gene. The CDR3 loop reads CASSQDRASGGPDTQYF. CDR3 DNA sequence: TGTGCCAGCAGCCAAGATAGGGCTAGCGGGGGGCCAGATACGCAGTATTTT.

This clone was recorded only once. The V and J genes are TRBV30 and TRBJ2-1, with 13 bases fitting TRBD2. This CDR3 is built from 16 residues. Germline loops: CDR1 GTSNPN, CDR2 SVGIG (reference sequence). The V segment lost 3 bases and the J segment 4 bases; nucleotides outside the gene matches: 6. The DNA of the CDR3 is TGTGCCTGGAGCCGAGGACTAGCGGGAGATTACAATGAGCAGTTCTTC. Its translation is CAWSRGLAGDYNEQFF.

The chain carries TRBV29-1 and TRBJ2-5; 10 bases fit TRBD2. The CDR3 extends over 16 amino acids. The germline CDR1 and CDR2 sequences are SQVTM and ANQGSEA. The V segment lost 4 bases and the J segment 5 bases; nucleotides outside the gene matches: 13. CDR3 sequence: CSVVPLRLAGVETQYF. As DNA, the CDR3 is TGCAGCGTTGTACCCCTCCGGCTAGCGGGGGTGGAGACCCAGTACTTC.

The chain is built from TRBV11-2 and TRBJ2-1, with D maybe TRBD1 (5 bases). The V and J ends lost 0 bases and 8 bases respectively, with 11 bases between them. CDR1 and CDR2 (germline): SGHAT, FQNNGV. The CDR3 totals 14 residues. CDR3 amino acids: CASSLERGGHEQFF. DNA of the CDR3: TGTGCCAGCAGCTTAGAAAGGGGTGGGCATGAGCAGTTCTTC.

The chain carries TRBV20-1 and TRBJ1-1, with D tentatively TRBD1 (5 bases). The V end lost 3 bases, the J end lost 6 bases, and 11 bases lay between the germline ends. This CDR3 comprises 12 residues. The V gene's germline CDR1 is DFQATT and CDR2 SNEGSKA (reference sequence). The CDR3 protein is CSASQGGSEAFF. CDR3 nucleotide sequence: TGCAGTGCTAGTCAGGGCGGTTCTGAAGCTTTCTTT.

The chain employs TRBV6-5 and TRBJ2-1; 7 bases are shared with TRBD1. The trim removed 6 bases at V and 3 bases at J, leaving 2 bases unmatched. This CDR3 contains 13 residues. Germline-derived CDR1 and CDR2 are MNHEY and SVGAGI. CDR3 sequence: CASSRTGYNEQFF. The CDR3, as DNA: TGTGCCAGCAGCAGGACAGGCTACAATGAGCAGTTCTTC.

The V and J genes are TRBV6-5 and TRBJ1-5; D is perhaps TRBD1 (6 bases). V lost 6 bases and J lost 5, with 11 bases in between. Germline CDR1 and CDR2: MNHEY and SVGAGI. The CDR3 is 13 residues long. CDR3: CASRSGVHQPQHF. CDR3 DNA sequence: TGTGCCAGCAGATCAGGGGTTCATCAGCCCCAGCATTTT.

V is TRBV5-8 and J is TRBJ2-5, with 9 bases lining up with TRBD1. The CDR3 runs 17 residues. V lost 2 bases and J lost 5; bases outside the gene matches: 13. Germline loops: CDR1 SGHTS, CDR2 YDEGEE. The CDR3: CASSFRDRAMVQETQYF. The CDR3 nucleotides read TGTGCCAGCAGCTTCCGGGACAGGGCGATGGTACAGGAGACCCAGTACTTC.

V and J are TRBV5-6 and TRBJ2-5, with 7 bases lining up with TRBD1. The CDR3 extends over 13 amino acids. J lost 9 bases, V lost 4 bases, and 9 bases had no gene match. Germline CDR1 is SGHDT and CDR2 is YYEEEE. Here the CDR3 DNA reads TGTGCCAGCAGCAGGGACAGAAGAGTGGCCCAGTACTTC. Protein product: CASSRDRRVAQYF.

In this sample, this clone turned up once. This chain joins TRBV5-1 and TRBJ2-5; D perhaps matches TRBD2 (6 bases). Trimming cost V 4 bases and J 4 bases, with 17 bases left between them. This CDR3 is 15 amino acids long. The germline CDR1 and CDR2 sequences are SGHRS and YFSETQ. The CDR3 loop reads CASSRGPQGGETQYF. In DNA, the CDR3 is TGCGCCAGCAGCCGGGGCCCTCAGGGAGGAGAGACCCAGTACTTC.

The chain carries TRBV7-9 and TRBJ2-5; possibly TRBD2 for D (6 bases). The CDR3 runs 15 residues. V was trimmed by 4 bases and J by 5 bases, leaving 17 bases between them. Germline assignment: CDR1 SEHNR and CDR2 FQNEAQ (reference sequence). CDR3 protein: CASSSRLVRDETQYF. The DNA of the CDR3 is TGTGCCAGCAGCTCGAGACTAGTCCGGGACGAGACCCAGTACTTC. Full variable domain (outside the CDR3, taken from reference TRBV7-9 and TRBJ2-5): DTGVSQNPRHKITKRGQNVTFRCDPISEHNRLYWYRQTLGQGPEFLTYFQNEAQLEKSRLLSDRFSAERPKGSFSTLEIQRTEQGDSAMYLCASSSRLVRDETQYFGPGTRLLVL.

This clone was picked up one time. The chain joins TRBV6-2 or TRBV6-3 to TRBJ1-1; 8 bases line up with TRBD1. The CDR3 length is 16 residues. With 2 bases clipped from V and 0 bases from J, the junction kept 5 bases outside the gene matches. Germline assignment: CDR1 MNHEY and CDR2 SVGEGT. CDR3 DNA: TGTGCCAGCAGTTACCTTTTGACAGGGGTGAACACTGAAGCTTTCTTT. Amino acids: CASSYLLTGVNTEAFF.

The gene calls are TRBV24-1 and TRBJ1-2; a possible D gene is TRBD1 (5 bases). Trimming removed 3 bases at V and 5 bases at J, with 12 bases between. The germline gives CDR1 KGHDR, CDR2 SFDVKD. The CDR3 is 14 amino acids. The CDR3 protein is CATSDPARGYGYTF. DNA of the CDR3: TGTGCCACCAGTGATCCCGCGCGGGGGTATGGCTACACCTTC.

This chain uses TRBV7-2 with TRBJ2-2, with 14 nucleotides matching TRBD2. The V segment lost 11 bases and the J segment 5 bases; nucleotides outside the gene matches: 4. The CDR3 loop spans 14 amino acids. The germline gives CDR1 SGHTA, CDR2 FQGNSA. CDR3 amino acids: CASGLAGVTGELFF. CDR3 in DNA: TGTGCCTCGGGACTAGCGGGAGTTACCGGGGAGCTGTTTTTT.

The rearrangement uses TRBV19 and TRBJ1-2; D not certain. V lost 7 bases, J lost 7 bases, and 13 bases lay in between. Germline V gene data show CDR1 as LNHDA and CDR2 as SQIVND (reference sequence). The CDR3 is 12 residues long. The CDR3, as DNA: TGTGCCAGTACCACCCCTCTTAGTGGCTACACCTTC. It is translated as CASTTPLSGYTF. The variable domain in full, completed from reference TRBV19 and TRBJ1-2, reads DGGITQSPKYLFRKEGQNVTLSCEQNLNHDAMYWYRQDPGQGLRLIYYSQIVNDFQKGDIAEGYSVSREKKESFPLTVTSAQKNPTAFYLCASTTPLSGYTFGSGTRLTVV.

This CDR3 reads CASSIRGSGGQETQYF. The CDR3 nucleotides are TGTGCCAGTAGTATAAGGGGTAGCGGGGGTCAAGAGACCCAGTACTTC. This chain uses TRBV19 with TRBJ2-5, with 9 bases identical to TRBD2. The CDR3 consists of 16 residues. The ends lost 2 bases at V and 2 bases at J; junction bases unmatched: 6. Germline V CDR1 and CDR2: LNHDA, SQIVND (reference sequence).

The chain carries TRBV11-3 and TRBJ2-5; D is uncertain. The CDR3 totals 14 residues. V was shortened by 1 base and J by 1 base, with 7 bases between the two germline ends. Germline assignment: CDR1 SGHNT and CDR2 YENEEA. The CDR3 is CASSLVRSQETQYF. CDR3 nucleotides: TGTGCCAGCAGCTTAGTCAGATCCCAAGAGACCCAGTACTTC.

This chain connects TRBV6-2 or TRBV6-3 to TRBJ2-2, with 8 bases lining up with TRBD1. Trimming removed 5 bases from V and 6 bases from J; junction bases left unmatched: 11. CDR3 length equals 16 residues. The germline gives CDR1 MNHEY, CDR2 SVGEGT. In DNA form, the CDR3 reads TGTGCCAGCAGTGTCCGGGACAGGTACCTCCCCGGGGAGCTGTTTTTT. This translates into CASSVRDRYLPGELFF.

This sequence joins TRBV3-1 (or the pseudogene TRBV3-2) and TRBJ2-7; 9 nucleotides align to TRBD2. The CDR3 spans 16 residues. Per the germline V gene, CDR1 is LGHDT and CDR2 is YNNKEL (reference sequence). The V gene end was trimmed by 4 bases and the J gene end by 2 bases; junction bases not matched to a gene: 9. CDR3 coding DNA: TGTGCCAGCAGCCTCCCCTCTAGCGGGGATCCCTACGAGCAGTACTTC. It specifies CASSLPSSGDPYEQYF.

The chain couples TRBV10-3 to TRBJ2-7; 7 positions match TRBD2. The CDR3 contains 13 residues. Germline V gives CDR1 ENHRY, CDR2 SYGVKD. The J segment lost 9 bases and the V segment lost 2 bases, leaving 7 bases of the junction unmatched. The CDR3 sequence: CAISEAAGEGQYF. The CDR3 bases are TGTGCCATCAGTGAGGCGGCGGGAGAGGGGCAGTACTTC.